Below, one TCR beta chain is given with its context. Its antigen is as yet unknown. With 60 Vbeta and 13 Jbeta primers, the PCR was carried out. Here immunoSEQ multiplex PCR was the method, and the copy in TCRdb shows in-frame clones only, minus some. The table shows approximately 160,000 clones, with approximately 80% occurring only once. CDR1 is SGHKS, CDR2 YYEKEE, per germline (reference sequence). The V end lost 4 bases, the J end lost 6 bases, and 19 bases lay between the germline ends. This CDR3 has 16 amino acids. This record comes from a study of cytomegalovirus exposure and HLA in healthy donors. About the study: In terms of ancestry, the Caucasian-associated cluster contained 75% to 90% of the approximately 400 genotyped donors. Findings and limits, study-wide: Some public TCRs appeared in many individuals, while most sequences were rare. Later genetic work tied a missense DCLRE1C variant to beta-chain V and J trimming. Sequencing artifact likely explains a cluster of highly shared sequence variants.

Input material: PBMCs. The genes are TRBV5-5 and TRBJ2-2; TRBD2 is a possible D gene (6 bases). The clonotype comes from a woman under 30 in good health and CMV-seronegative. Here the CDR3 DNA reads TGTGCCAGCAGCCCGTGGGGGGTAGTATCGGCCGGGGAGCTGTTTTTT. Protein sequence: CASSPWGVVSAGELFF.